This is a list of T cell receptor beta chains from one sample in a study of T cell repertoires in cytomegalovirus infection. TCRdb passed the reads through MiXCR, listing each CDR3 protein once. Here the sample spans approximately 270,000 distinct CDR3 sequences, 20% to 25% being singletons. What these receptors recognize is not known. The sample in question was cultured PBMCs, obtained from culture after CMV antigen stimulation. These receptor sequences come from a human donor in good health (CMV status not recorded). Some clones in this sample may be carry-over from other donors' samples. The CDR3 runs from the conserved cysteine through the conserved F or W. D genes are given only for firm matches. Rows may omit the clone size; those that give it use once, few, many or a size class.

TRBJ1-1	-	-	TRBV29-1	CSVDDRMNTEAFF	TGCAGCGTTGATGACAGGATGAACACTGAAGCTTTCTTT
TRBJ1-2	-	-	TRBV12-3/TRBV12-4	CASSFSGGFGYTF	TGTGCCAGCAGTTTTTCGGGAGGATTTGGCTACACCTTC
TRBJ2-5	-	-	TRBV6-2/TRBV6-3	CASSPIGVETQYF	TGTGCCAGCAGCCCTATAGGGGTTGAGACCCAGTACTTC
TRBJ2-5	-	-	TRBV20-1	CSAYDRKLQETQYF	TGCAGTGCTTACGACAGAAAACTCCAAGAGACCCAGTACTTC
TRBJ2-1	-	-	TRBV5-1	CASSPVTGTQNNEQFF	TGCGCCAGCAGCCCTGTCACCGGGACACAGAACAATGAGCAGTTCTTC
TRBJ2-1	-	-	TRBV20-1	CSARDYGWSSYNEQFF	TGCAGTGCTAGAGATTACGGGTGGAGCTCCTACAATGAGCAGTTCTTC
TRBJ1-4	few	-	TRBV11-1	CASSSTWNEKLFF	TGTGCCAGCAGCTCCACATGGAATGAAAAACTGTTTTTT
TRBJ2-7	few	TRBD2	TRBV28	CASTRTSGRLGLSEQYF	TGTGCCAGCACCCGGACTAGCGGGAGATTAGGATTGAGCGAGCAGTACTTC
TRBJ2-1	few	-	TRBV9	CASSGLGNEQFF	TGTGCCAGCAGCGGGCTAGGCAATGAGCAGTTCTTC
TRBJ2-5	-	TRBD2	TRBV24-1	CATSDFGTSGGETQYF	TGTGCCACCAGTGATTTCGGGACTAGCGGGGGGGAGACCCAGTACTTC
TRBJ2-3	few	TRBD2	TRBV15	CATRAGGQADTQYF	TGTGCCACCAGGGCGGGAGGGCAGGCAGATACGCAGTATTTT
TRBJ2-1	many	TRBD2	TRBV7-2	CASSSIWTSGRKDNEQFF	TGTGCCAGCAGCTCAATATGGACTAGCGGGAGGAAAGACAATGAGCAGTTCTTC
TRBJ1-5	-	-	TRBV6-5	CASSYAGKNQPQHF	TGTGCCAGCAGTTACGCAGGGAAGAATCAGCCCCAGCATTTT
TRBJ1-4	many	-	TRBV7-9	CASSPFGTLQKTNEKLFF	TGTGCCAGCAGCCCCTTTGGGACGCTGCAGAAAACTAATGAAAAACTGTTTTTT
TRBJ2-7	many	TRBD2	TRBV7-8	CASSLVLGRGYEQYF	TGTGCCAGCAGCTTAGTTTTAGGGAGGGGATACGAGCAGTACTTC
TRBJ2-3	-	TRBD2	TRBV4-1	CASSQDYLGLAGITDTQYF	TGCGCCAGCAGCCAAGATTATCTCGGACTAGCGGGAATCACAGATACGCAGTATTTT
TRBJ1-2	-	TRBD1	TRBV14	CASSQGTGTYGGYTF	TGTGCCAGCAGCCAAGGGACAGGGACTTACGGTGGCTACACCTTC
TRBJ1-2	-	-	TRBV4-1	CASSQDTGYGYTF	TGTGCCAGCAGCCAAGATACCGGGTATGGCTACACCTTC
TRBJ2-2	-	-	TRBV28	CASRSGANTGELFF	TGTGCCAGCAGAAGCGGAGCGAACACCGGGGAGCTGTTTTTT
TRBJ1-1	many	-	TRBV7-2	CASRRYAAEAFF	TGTGCCAGCAGGCGGTATGCCGCTGAAGCTTTCTTT
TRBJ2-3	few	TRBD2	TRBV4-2	CASSQKIEDYGTSGGYTQYF	TGTGCCAGCAGCCAGAAGATAGAGGATTATGGGACTAGCGGGGGCTATACGCAGTATTTT
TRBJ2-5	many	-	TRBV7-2	CASSLSQAQETQYF	TGTGCCAGCAGCTTGTCCCAGGCTCAAGAGACCCAGTACTTC
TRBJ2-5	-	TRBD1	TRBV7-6	CASSARRDRGQETQYF	TGTGCCAGCAGCGCCCGAAGGGACAGGGGACAAGAGACCCAGTACTTC
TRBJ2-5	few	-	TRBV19	CASSYGFGETQYF	TGTGCCAGTTCCTACGGATTCGGCGAGACCCAGTACTTC
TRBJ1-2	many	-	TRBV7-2	CASSPSTVSNYGYTF	TGTGCCAGCAGCCCCTCGACAGTTTCTAACTATGGCTACACCTTC
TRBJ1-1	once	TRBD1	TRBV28	CASRSGQGTEAFF	TGTGCCAGCAGGTCGGGACAGGGGACTGAAGCTTTCTTT
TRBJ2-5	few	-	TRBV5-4	CASRVTGGPQETQYF	TGTGCCAGCAGGGTGACAGGAGGACCCCAAGAGACCCAGTACTTC
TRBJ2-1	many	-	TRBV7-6	CASSLGDNDYNEQFF	TGTGCCAGCAGCCTCGGGGACAACGACTACAATGAGCAGTTCTTC
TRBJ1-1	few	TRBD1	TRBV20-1	CSALNGDRRNTEAFF	TGCAGTGCTCTCAACGGGGACAGGAGGAACACTGAAGCTTTCTTT
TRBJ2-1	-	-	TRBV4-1	CASSPPRQGSYNEQFF	TGCGCCAGCAGCCCCCCCCGGCAGGGGTCCTACAATGAGCAGTTCTTC
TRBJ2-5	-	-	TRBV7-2	CASSITLGVTQYF	TGTGCCAGCAGCATTACACTGGGGGTTACCCAGTACTTC
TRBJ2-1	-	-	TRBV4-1	CASSQGQGLTNEQFF	TGCGCCAGCAGCCAAGGGCAGGGGCTTACCAATGAGCAGTTCTTC
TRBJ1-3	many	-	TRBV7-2	CASSYYRDTGNTIYF	TGTGCCAGCAGCTACTACCGGGACACTGGAAACACCATATATTTT
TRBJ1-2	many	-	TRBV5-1	CASSTTQGARNYGYTF	TGCGCCAGCAGCACCACACAGGGAGCTAGGAACTATGGCTACACCTTC
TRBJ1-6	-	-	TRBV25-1	CASSADQGSGSPLHF	TGTGCCAGCAGTGCCGACCAGGGTTCTGGGTCACCCCTCCACTTT
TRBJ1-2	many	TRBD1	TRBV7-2	CASSLADRARERGYTF	TGTGCCAGCAGCTTAGCGGACAGGGCCCGAGAACGTGGCTACACCTTC
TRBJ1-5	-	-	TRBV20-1	CSARGYVPSQPQHF	TGCAGTGCTAGAGGGTACGTCCCCAGCCAGCCCCAGCATTTT
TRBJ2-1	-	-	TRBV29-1	CSVAPSSNEQFF	TGCAGCGTTGCCCCCTCAAGCAATGAGCAGTTCTTC
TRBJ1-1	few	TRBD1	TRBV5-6	CASSLAGTGEAFF	TGTGCCAGCAGCTTGGCCGGGACAGGGGAAGCTTTCTTT
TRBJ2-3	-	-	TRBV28	CASTHGRGLVTDTQYF	TGTGCCAGCACCCACGGGAGGGGGCTCGTGACAGATACGCAGTATTTT
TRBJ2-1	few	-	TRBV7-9	CASSLDSRTNEQFF	TGTGCCAGCAGCTTAGATTCCAGAACCAATGAGCAGTTCTTC
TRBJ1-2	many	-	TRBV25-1	CASRDGPYGYTF	TGTGCCAGCAGGGACGGACCCTATGGCTACACCTTC
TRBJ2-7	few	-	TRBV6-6	CATSPSVSYEQYF	TGTGCCACCAGTCCCAGCGTCTCCTACGAGCAGTACTTC
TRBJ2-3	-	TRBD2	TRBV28	CASILAGVGSDTQYF	TGTGCCAGCATCTTAGCGGGAGTTGGTTCAGATACGCAGTATTTT
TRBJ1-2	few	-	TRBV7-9	CASSLAGIDAINYGYTF	TGTGCCAGCAGCTTAGCAGGGATTGATGCGATCAACTATGGCTACACCTTC
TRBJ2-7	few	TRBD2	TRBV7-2	CASGRAGAYEQYF	TGTGCCAGCGGACGGGCGGGAGCTTACGAGCAGTACTTC
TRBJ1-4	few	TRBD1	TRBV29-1	CSVEDRGSEKLFF	TGCAGCGTTGAAGACAGGGGGAGTGAAAAACTGTTTTTT
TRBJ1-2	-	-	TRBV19	CASGGRAIYGYTF	TGTGCCAGTGGGGGTCGGGCCATCTATGGCTACACCTTC